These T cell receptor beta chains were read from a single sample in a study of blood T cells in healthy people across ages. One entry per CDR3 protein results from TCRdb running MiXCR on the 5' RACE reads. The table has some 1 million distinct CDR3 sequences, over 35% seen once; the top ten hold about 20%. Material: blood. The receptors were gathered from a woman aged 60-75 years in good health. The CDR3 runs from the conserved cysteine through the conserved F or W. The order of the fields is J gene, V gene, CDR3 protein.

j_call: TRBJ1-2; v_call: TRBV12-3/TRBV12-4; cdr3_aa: CASNGDRGRGGYTF
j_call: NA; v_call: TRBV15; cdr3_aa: CATSRGGGSVYEQYF
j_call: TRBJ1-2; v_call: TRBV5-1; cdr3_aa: CASSWKQGNYGYTF
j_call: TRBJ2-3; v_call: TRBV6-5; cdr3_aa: CASSYSKVTMDTQYF
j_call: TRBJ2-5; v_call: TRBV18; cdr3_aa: CASSPPWGAAAPDEQETQYF
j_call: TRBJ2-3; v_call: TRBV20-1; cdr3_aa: CSASPSGRGPDTQYF
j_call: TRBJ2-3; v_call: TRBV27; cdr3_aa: CASSNRAGNTQYF
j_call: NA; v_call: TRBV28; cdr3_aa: CAIPLWPRYEQYF
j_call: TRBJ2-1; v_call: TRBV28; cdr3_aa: CASSSPKVAYNEQFF
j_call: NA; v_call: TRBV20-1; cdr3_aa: CSARHSETQYF
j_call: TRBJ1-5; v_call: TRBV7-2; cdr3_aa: CASSSPRDRGSQPQHF
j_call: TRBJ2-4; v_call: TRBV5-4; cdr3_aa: CASRREQDQMAKNIQYF
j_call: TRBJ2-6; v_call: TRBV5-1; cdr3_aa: CASNDQPSSGANVLTF
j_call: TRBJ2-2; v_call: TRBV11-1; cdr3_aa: CASKLTGSNTGELFF
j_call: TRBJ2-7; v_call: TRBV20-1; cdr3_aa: CSARDNEQYF
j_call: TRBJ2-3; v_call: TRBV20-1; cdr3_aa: CSASGRTTDTQYF
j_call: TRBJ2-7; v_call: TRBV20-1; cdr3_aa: CSARDSFTYYEQYF
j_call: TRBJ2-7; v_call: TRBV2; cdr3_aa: CASSGGRETYEQYF
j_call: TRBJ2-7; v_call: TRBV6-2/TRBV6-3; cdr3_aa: CASSYTDLAATEQYF
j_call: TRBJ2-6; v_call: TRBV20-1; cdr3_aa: CSAATGGRVFGANVLTF
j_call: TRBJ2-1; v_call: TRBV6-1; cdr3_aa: CASSEYGLAGVEQFF
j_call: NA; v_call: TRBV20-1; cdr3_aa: CSARDVLGSNEQYF
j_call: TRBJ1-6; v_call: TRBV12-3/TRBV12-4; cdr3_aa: CASSPREDRNSPLHF
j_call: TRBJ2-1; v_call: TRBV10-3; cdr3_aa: CAIRPTPGLPETSYNEQFF
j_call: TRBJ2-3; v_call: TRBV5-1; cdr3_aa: CASSYSGQSTDTQYF
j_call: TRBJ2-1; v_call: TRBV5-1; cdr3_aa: CANSLTGSIRLSYNEQFF
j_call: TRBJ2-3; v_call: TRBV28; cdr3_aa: CASSLALLETSTDTQYF
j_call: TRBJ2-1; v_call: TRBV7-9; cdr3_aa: CASSLGAGEYNEQFF
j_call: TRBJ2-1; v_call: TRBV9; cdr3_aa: CASSVSGSGTGEQFF
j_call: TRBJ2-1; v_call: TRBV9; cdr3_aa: CASSVSRSGSDEQFF
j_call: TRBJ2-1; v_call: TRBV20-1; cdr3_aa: CSASRTSGTEQFF
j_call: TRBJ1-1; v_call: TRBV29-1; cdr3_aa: CSVAQGTGLEAFF
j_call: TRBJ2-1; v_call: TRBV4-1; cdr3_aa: CASSQYEDNEQFF
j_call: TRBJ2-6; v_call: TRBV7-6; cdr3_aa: CASSRTGTPERSGANVLTF
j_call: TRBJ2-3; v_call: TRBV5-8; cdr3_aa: CASSRPFTDTQYF
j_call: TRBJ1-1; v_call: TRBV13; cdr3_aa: CASSFDRLNTEAFF
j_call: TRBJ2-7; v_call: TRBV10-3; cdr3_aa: CAIRPTSARGYEQYF
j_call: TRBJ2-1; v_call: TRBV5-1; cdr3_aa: CASSQKGDRSSYNEQFF
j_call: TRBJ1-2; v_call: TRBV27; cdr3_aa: CASSAPDNYGYTF
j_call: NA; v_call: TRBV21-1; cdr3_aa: CASSKAGTEVDEQYF
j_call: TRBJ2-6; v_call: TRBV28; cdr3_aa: CASSFLSGTGDGSNVLTF
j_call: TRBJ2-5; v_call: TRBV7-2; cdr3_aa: CASSPAASGRARETQYF
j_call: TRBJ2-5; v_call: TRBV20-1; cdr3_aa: CSASRTVETQYF
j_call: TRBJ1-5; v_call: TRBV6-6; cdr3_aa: CASGRTGVFNQPQHF
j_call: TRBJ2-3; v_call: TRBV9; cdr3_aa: CASSPQGLAASTDTQYF
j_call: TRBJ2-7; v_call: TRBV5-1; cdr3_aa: CASSSHLGQGPPEQYF
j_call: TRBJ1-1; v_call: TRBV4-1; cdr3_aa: CASSQVESNEAFF
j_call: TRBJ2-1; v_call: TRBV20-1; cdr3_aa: CSAAGTSEFKSYNEQFF
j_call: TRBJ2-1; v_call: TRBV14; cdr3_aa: CASSHQAGGPNEQFF
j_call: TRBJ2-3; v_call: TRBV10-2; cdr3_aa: CASSTGSRSSTDTQYF
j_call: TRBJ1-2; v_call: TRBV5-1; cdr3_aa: CASSEDGHPYGYTF
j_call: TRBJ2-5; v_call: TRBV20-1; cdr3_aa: CSASPYQETQYF